A single sample is the source of the 8 T cell receptor beta chains below, sequenced in a study of T cells after yellow fever vaccination. Each CDR3 protein is one row after TCRdb ran MiXCR on the 5' RACE reads. In the table there are 350,000 to 450,000 distinct CDR3 sequences, about 6% of which are singletons. The sequencing used PBMCs, collected 5 days after the yellow fever booster vaccination. The receptor source for this set is a man aged 30 to 45 who received the YFV17D yellow fever vaccine.

This clonotype was counted at least ten times. This chain links TRBV6-1 with TRBJ1-3, with 9 bases that match TRBD1. CDR3 length: 17 amino acids. The V segment lost 6 bases and the J segment 7 bases; nucleotides outside the gene matches: 16. Looked up from germline, CDR1 is MNHNS and CDR2 is SASEGT. The CDR3 DNA is TGTGCCAGCAGCCGAATCCAATCCACAGGGGGCATGAACACCATATATTTT. This gives the protein CASSRIQSTGGMNTIYF.

This clonotype was detected a few times. The CDR3 DNA is TGTGCCAGCAGCCCTGGGGGAGCGGGAGGCCAAGAGACCCAGTACTTC. Translating gives CASSPGGAGGQETQYF. The chain recombines TRBV5-4 with TRBJ2-5; 9 bases match TRBD2. The CDR3 contains 16 residues. The junction had 8 bases not matched to a gene; V was cut back by 4 bases and J by 1 base. Germline CDR1 and CDR2: SGHNT and YYREEE (reference sequence).

Here the CDR3 DNA reads TGTGCCAGCAGTAGCGGAGCTGGGACCTACGAGCAGTACTTC. It encodes CASSSGAGTYEQYF. The rearrangement joins TRBV27 to TRBJ2-7, with D possibly TRBD2 on 5 matching bases. Germline CDR1 and CDR2: MNHEY and SMNVEV (reference sequence). The CDR3 totals 14 residues. Trimming took off 5 bases at V and 2 bases at J, with 13 bases between the two ends.

This clonotype appeared many times. V gene TRBV7-2 combines with J gene TRBJ1-6; no reliable D call. V gave up 5 bases and J gave up 0 bases, with 11 bases separating them. This CDR3 comprises 16 residues. CDR1 is SGHTA, CDR2 FQGNSA, per germline. CDR3 bases: TGTGCCAGCAGCCCCCAGTGGAGCTCCTATAATTCACCCCTCCACTTT. Its protein product is CASSPQWSSYNSPLHF.

This clonotype was seen repeatedly, ten times or more. The rearrangement uses TRBV18 and TRBJ2-2; maybe TRBD1 (5 bases). The CDR3 is made up of 15 amino acids. V was shortened by 3 bases and J by 0 bases, with 8 bases between the two germline ends. Looked up from germline, CDR1 is KGHSH and CDR2 is LQKENI. The CDR3 sequence: CASSPRQPNTGELFF. The CDR3 coding sequence is TGTGCCAGCTCACCGCGACAGCCGAACACCGGGGAGCTGTTTTTT.

To note about this clonotype: With a much larger clone just one base away, this may be a read error. The chain couples TRBV27 to TRBJ2-7; D possibly uses TRBD1 or TRBD2 (7 bases each). Germline CDR1 and CDR2: MNHEY and SMNVEV (reference sequence). This CDR3 comprises 16 residues. V gave up 6 bases and J gave up 4 bases, with 22 bases separating them. CDR3 amino acids: CASRSGGAGGDYEQYF. The CDR3 region has the DNA TGTGCCAGCAGATCCGGAGGGGCAGGGGGGGATTACGAGCAGTACTTC.

This clonotype was observed a few times. This chain uses TRBV15 with TRBJ2-6; perhaps TRBD1 as D (6 bases). V gave up 0 bases and J gave up 2 bases, with 8 bases separating them. The CDR3 length is 16 residues. Germline V gene lookup returns CDR1 LNHNV and CDR2 YYDKDF (reference sequence). Here the CDR3 DNA reads TGTGCCACCAGCAGAGATCCAGGGGCTGGGGCCAACGTCCTGACTTTC. Its protein is CATSRDPGAGANVLTF.

The genes are TRBV6-5 and TRBJ2-1, with D perhaps matching TRBD1 (5 bases). The CDR3 runs to 14 residues. V lost 2 bases and J 7 bases, leaving 12 bases between the germline ends. CDR1 is MNHEY and CDR2 is SVGAGI in the germline V gene. CDR3 residues: CASSYETGFNEQFF. The CDR3 DNA is TGTGCCAGCAGTTACGAAACAGGTTTTAATGAGCAGTTCTTC.